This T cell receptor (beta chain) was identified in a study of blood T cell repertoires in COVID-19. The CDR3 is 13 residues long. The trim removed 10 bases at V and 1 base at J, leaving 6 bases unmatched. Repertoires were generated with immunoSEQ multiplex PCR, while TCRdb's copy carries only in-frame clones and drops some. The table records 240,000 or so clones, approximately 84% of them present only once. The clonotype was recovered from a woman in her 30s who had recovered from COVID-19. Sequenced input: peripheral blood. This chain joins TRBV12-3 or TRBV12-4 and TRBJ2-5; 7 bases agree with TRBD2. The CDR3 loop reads CATGRGIQETQYF. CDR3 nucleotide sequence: TGTGCCACCGGGCGGGGGATCCAAGAGACCCAGTACTTC.